This T cell receptor (beta chain) was profiled in a study of cytomegalovirus exposure and HLA in healthy donors. As for the study in general: There were approximately 400 genotyped donors. Of these, 75% to 85% fell in the genetic ancestry cluster associated with self-reported Caucasian donors. Overall study results and limits: Investigators reported about 160 TCR beta chains as tied to cytomegalovirus.

A note on this clone: Its antigen remains unknown.

CDR1 is MNHNS and CDR2 is SASEGT in the germline V gene. CDR3 length: 17 amino acids. Trimming cost V 1 base and J 1 base; bases outside gene matches: 9. The PCR ran on 60 Vbeta and 13 Jbeta primers. Authors' analysis steps: The count from a later analysis was about 80 million unique TCR beta chains, around 10 million of them shared. Clones were read by immunoSEQ multiplex PCR, and TCRdb kept only the in-frame ones, dropping some. D and trimming come from the DNA, and the V and J calls and clone size come from that table. The sample holds approximately 120,000 clones, roughly 82% seen once. The rearrangement joins TRBV6-1 to TRBJ2-5, with TRBD2 identical over 7 bases. This receptor was identified in a woman aged 35 to 49 in good health and CMV-seropositive. The source material was PBMCs. CDR3 sequence: CASSEGGGAPIQETQYF. CDR3 bases: TGTGCCAGCAGTGAAGGGGGGGGAGCGCCAATCCAAGAGACCCAGTACTTC.